Each of the 18 T cell receptor beta chains below was sequenced from the same sample in a study of OX40 agonist ivuxolimab in advanced cancers. Generated by immunoSEQ multiplex PCR, the TCRdb table keeps only in-frame clones and is missing some. This sample has some 39,000 clones, with 70% to 90% found just once. Sequencing was performed on CD4+ or CD8+ T cells sorted from blood, taken in a trial of the OX40 agonist ivuxolimab. These receptor sequences come from an adult with an advanced solid tumor such as melanoma, head and neck, liver or kidney cancer.

By share of the sample, this clone is medium-sized (0.01 to 0.1%). V gene TRBV6-1 combines with J gene TRBJ1-5, with 7 bases fitting TRBD1. The V gene's germline CDR1 is MNHNS and CDR2 SASEGT. CDR3 length equals 17 residues. With 4 bases clipped from V and 4 bases from J, the junction kept 13 bases outside the gene matches. The CDR3 region is CASSAGGWDSLNQPQHF. CDR3 coding DNA: TGTGCCAGCAGTGCCGGGGGTTGGGACAGCTTAAATCAGCCCCAGCATTTT.

The chain employs TRBV4-1 and TRBJ1-2, with D uncertain. Germline V gene sequence: CDR1 MGHRA, CDR2 YSYEKL. CDR3 size: 14 residues. The V end lost 0 bases, the J end lost 4 bases, and 9 bases lay between the germline ends. CDR3 region: CASSQDRRAYGYTF. The CDR3 region has the DNA TGCGCCAGCAGCCAAGATAGGAGGGCCTATGGCTACACCTTC.

The chain recombines TRBV20-1 with TRBJ2-5; D ambiguous. This CDR3 is 10 amino acids long. The germline V and J ends were trimmed by 5 bases and 1 base, with 2 bases remaining between them. The germline gives CDR1 DFQATT, CDR2 SNEGSKA (reference sequence). The CDR3 spells CSAPQETQYF. CDR3 in DNA: TGCAGTGCTCCCCAAGAGACCCAGTACTTC.

This rearrangement joins TRBV20-1 to TRBJ2-1, with D hard to call. CDR1 and CDR2 (germline): DFQATT, SNEGSKA (reference sequence). Trimming stripped 5 bases from V and 10 bases from J, with 9 bases between. This CDR3 spans 10 amino acids. The CDR3 here is CSAPDLEQFF. The DNA of the CDR3 is TGCAGTGCTCCGGACCTAGAGCAGTTCTTC.

This clone has more than one count but fewer than ten. The V call is TRBV7-8, the J call TRBJ1-5; D is uncertain. Trimming cost V 5 bases and J 4 bases, with 9 bases left between them. There are 13 residues in the CDR3. Germline-derived CDR1 and CDR2 are SGHVS and FQNEAQ. The CDR3 DNA reads TGTGCCAGCAGCCCCCGAGTGAATCAGCCCCAGCATTTT. This sequence encodes CASSPRVNQPQHF.

A few counts support this clone. The chain joins TRBV7-2 to TRBJ2-5; 10 bases are a match to TRBD2. CDR3 length: 17 residues. The germline CDR1 and CDR2 sequences are SGHTA and FQGNSA. The J segment lost 4 bases and the V segment lost 2 bases, leaving 10 bases of the junction unmatched. The CDR3 loop is CASSLTSGTAARETQYF. The CDR3 coding sequence is TGTGCCAGCAGCTTAACTAGCGGGACCGCCGCCCGAGAGACCCAGTACTTC.

In this sample, this clone turned up once. This chain joins TRBV9 and TRBJ1-4; D remains unclear. V dropped 0 bases and J dropped 5 bases, with 5 bases sitting between them. The CDR3 runs 13 residues. Germline CDR1 is SGDLS and CDR2 is YYNGEE. CDR3 DNA sequence: TGTGCCAGCAGCGTAGGCCCCAATGAAAAACTGTTTTTT. The encoded protein is CASSVGPNEKLFF.

A word on this clone: Other nucleotide sequences in the sample specify the same CDR3. The rearrangement links TRBV20-1 to TRBJ1-1; D gene unclear. V was cut by 6 bases and J by 0 bases, with 5 bases left in between. CDR3 length: 11 residues. Germline assignment: CDR1 DFQATT and CDR2 SNEGSKA (reference sequence). The chain's CDR3 is CSARMNTEAFF. CDR3 DNA sequence: TGCAGTGCACGGATGAACACTGAAGCTTTCTTT.

The chain links TRBV23-1 to TRBJ2-5, with D uncertain. TRBV23-1 is filed as an ORF, its function uncertain. The germline V and J ends were trimmed by 4 bases and 3 bases, with 9 bases remaining between them. The CDR3 length is 13 residues. CDR3 DNA sequence: TGCGCCAGCAGTCCCCTAACCAAAGAGACCCAGTACTTC. Translation gives CASSPLTKETQYF.

The J gene is TRBJ2-3, the V gene TRBV11-3; 9 bases map to TRBD2. The CDR3 length is 16 residues. Trimming removed 1 base from V and 0 bases from J; junction bases left unmatched: 2. Per the germline V gene, CDR1 is SGHNT and CDR2 is YENEEA. The CDR3 nucleotides read TGTGCCAGCAGCTTAGGACTAGCGGCTAGCACAGATACGCAGTATTTT. Translation gives CASSLGLAASTDTQYF.

The J gene is TRBJ1-5, the V gene TRBV19; TRBD1 agrees at 11 bases. V was clipped by 6 bases and J by 6 bases; unmatched bases: 4. Germline CDR1 is LNHDA and CDR2 is SQIVND (reference sequence). The CDR3 is 14 residues long. CDR3 region: CASRDRGRPQPQHF. CDR3 in DNA: TGTGCCAGTAGGGACAGGGGGCGCCCTCAGCCCCAGCATTTT.

The chain combines TRBV10-3 with TRBJ1-1, with D tentatively TRBD1 (5 bases). This CDR3 spans 15 amino acids. The germline gives CDR1 ENHRY, CDR2 SYGVKD. Trimming shortened V by 5 bases and J by 0 bases, and 13 bases separated the two germline ends. The CDR3 DNA follows: TGTGCCATCAGTCCCCAGCAGGGCATGAACACTGAAGCTTTCTTT. Translating gives CAISPQQGMNTEAFF.

The table lists this clone with a count of one. The chain employs TRBV7-9 and TRBJ2-1; D may be TRBD2 (5 bases). The length of the CDR3 is 17 residues. Germline V gives CDR1 SEHNR, CDR2 FQNEAQ (reference sequence). Trimming took 5 bases from V and 6 from J, leaving 23 bases between them. CDR3 in DNA: TGTGCCAGCAGCACCCGAGGATGGGGAGCAAAAAGCAATGAGCAGTTCTTC. This translates into CASSTRGWGAKSNEQFF.

DNA of the CDR3: TGCGCCAGCAGCTTAGACGGCCTTGGTCAGCCCCAGCATTTT. Its translation: CASSLDGLGQPQHF. The chain employs TRBV5-1 and TRBJ1-5, with D unclear. Deletions cut 2 bases from V and 6 bases from J, with 12 bases between. The CDR3 loop spans 14 amino acids. Germline V gives CDR1 SGHRS, CDR2 YFSETQ.

The genes are TRBV5-8 and TRBJ1-2; D not certain. Between the trimmed V and J ends, which lost 2 bases and 4 bases, there was a span of 12 bases. CDR1 is SGHTS and CDR2 is YDEGEE in the germline V gene. The CDR3 is 14 amino acids. CDR3 amino acids: CASSFAGSRYGYTF. CDR3 sequence (DNA): TGTGCCAGCAGCTTCGCGGGTTCGCGCTATGGCTACACCTTC.

CDR3 protein: CASSFTLAGLYEQYF. CDR3 nucleotides: TGTGCCAGCAGCTTTACGCTAGCGGGTCTCTACGAGCAGTACTTC. This chain links TRBV7-2 with TRBJ2-7; TRBD2 aligns across 8 bases. V was clipped by 3 bases and J by 3 bases; unmatched bases: 7. The CDR3 spans 15 residues. Germline assignment: CDR1 SGHTA and CDR2 FQGNSA.

This chain's CDR3 is CASRGGGTGAYEQYF. The CDR3 coding sequence is TGTGCCAGCAGGGGCGGGGGGACAGGGGCCTACGAGCAGTACTTC. This chain links TRBV6-5 with TRBJ2-7, with 10 bases identical to TRBD1. CDR3 size: 15 residues. V shed 6 bases and J 2 bases; nucleotides not matched to a gene: 7. The germline gives CDR1 MNHEY, CDR2 SVGAGI.

This chain joins TRBV15 and TRBJ2-7; 8 nucleotides align to TRBD2. The V and J ends lost 0 bases and 4 bases, in that order; junction bases with no gene match: 2. The CDR3 covers 14 residues. Per germline, CDR1 LNHNV and CDR2 YYDKDF (reference sequence). The CDR3 bases are TGTGCCACCAGCAGAGAACTAGCGGATTACGAGCAGTACTTC. It is translated as CATSRELADYEQYF.